These 15 T cell receptor beta chains came from one sample sequenced in a study of molecular identifiers for immune sequencing clone quantification. TCRdb re-called the PCR reads with MiXCR, one entry per CDR3 protein. The sample holds around 460,000 distinct CDR3 sequences; roughly a fifth are singletons and the top ten take about 0.78%. The material sequenced was naive CD8+ T cells from blood, with Jurkat cell RNA spiked in. As to subset: FACS-sorted CD8+CD4-CCR7+CD45RA+ naive T cells. These receptors were collected from a human donor in good health. Some libraries in this study had Jurkat cell RNA spiked in.

This clonotype was counted at least ten times. The chain is built from TRBV6-9 and TRBJ2-5; perhaps D is TRBD1 or TRBD2 (6 bases each). With 5 bases removed from V and 1 base from J, the gap between germline ends came to 14 bases. The CDR3 runs to 15 residues. Germline V gene data show CDR1 as MNHGY and CDR2 as SVAAGI. The CDR3 region is CASSNDKGGQETQYF. The CDR3 DNA sequence: TGTGCCAGCAGTAACGACAAGGGGGGCCAAGAGACCCAGTACTTC.

Comment on this clonotype: One base away lies a much larger clone, so this may be a sequencing read error. The chain combines TRBV5-6 with TRBJ2-7; D might be TRBD1 (5 bases). Germline V gene lookup returns CDR1 SGHDT and CDR2 YYEEEE. V gave up 2 bases and J gave up 3 bases, with 15 bases separating them. CDR3 length: 15 amino acids. Here the CDR3 DNA reads TGTGCCAGCAGCTTTGGAAGGGGTGCTAGCTACGAGCAGTACTTC. Residues: CASSFGRGASYEQYF.

At least ten counts were recorded for this clonotype. The V call is TRBV5-6, the J call TRBJ1-1; D is uncertain. The length of the CDR3 is 11 residues. V was shortened by 0 bases and J by 10 bases, with 7 bases between the two germline ends. CDR1 is SGHDT and CDR2 is YYEEEE in the germline V gene. The CDR3 sequence: CASSLGFVAFF. CDR3 coding DNA: TGTGCCAGCAGCTTGGGGTTTGTAGCTTTCTTT.

Remarks on this clonotype: A much larger clone differs from this one at a single base, so this may be a read error. The gene calls are TRBV2 and TRBJ1-3, with D possibly matching TRBD1 (6 bases). There are 16 residues in the CDR3. The germline V gene encodes CDR1 SNHLY and CDR2 FYNNEI. The CDR3 sequence is CASSERGGGSGDTIYF. CDR3 nucleotides: TGTGCCAGCAGTGAAAGAGGGGGAGGCTCTGGAGACACCATATATTTT.

In this sample, this clonotype turned up many times. This chain connects TRBV4-1 to TRBJ2-7; 13 bases fit TRBD2. Germline V CDR1 and CDR2: MGHRA, YSYEKL. The CDR3 is made up of 16 amino acids. V shed 5 bases and J 5 bases; nucleotides not matched to a gene: 9. CDR3 coding DNA: TGCGCCAGCAGCGCCTGGACTAGCGGGGGTATGGACGAGCAGTACTTC. This gives the protein CASSAWTSGGMDEQYF.

The sample holds many counts of this clonotype. The V gene is TRBV11-2, the J gene TRBJ2-3, with D possibly being TRBD1 (7 bases). Trimming shortened V by 7 bases and J by 3 bases, and 17 bases separated the two germline ends. There are 15 residues in the CDR3. CDR1 is SGHAT, CDR2 FQNNGV, per germline. The CDR3 sequence: CASNQEGASTDTQYF. CDR3 nucleotide sequence: TGTGCCAGCAACCAGGAGGGGGCATCGACAGATACGCAGTATTTT.

This clonotype was found a few times. The chain joins TRBV4-1 to TRBJ2-3; maybe TRBD2 (6 bases). This CDR3 is built from 18 residues. Trimming shortened V by 4 bases and J by 4 bases, and 24 bases separated the two germline ends. Looked up from germline, CDR1 is MGHRA and CDR2 is YSYEKL. In DNA form, the CDR3 reads TGCGCCAGCAGCCCCGAGGTCAGTGGCGGGATGTACTCAGATACGCAGTATTTT. Its translation is CASSPEVSGGMYSDTQYF.

This clonotype was counted ten times or more. The chain's CDR3 is CASSLDAGFGQHSYEQYF. DNA of the CDR3: TGTGCCAGCAGCTTGGATGCCGGTTTTGGACAGCACTCCTACGAGCAGTACTTC. The chain has TRBV5-4 and TRBJ2-7; TRBD1 is a possible D gene (6 bases). This CDR3 comprises 18 residues. V was clipped by 0 bases and J by 0 bases, with 19 bases between them. CDR1 and CDR2 from the germline V gene are SGHNT and YYREEE (reference sequence). The complete variable domain, with remaining parts taken from reference TRBV5-4 and TRBJ2-7, reads ETGVTQSPTHLIKTRGQQVTLRCSSQSGHNTVSWYQQALGQGPQFIFQYYREEENGRGNFPPRFSGLQFPNYSSELNVNALELDDSALYLCASSLDAGFGQHSYEQYFGPGTRLTVT.

This sequence joins TRBV6-5 and TRBJ2-7, with a tentative D call TRBD1 (8 bases). V lost 10 bases and J 0 bases, leaving 16 bases between the germline ends. Germline values: CDR1 MNHEY, CDR2 SVGAGI. This CDR3 spans 14 amino acids. CDR3 sequence: CATGGQVYSYEQYF. CDR3 DNA sequence: TGTGCCACGGGGGGACAGGTTTACTCCTACGAGCAGTACTTC.

This clonotype was observed a handful of times. V gene TRBV6-5 combines with J gene TRBJ2-1; D may be TRBD1 (6 bases). Germline values: CDR1 MNHEY, CDR2 SVGAGI. Trimming removed 4 bases from V and 6 bases from J, with 13 bases in between. This CDR3 spans 14 amino acids. CDR3 residues: CASSFAGEGNEQFF. As DNA, the CDR3 is TGTGCCAGCAGTTTTGCAGGGGAAGGCAATGAGCAGTTCTTC.

This clonotype occurred a few times. The chain links TRBV4-1 to TRBJ1-1; tentatively, D is TRBD1 (5 bases). The germline V and J ends were trimmed by 4 bases and 4 bases, with 16 bases remaining between them. Germline-derived CDR1 and CDR2 are MGHRA and YSYEKL. This CDR3 is 15 amino acids long. The CDR3 loop reads CASSRVHRDGTEAFF. In DNA, the CDR3 is TGCGCCAGCAGCCGAGTTCACCGGGACGGCACTGAAGCTTTCTTT.

This clonotype appeared a few times. The chain joins TRBV19 to TRBJ2-1, with D maybe TRBD2 (5 bases). Germline V gene lookup returns CDR1 LNHDA and CDR2 SQIVND (reference sequence). This CDR3 has 16 amino acids. Trimming removed 3 bases from V and 2 bases from J, with 14 bases in between. The DNA for the CDR3 is TGTGCCAGTAGTATTCCTACAAGCGGCCCCTACAATGAGCAGTTCTTC. Translating it yields CASSIPTSGPYNEQFF. Combining the CDR3 with reference TRBV19 and TRBJ2-1 gives the whole variable domain DGGITQSPKYLFRKEGQNVTLSCEQNLNHDAMYWYRQDPGQGLRLIYYSQIVNDFQKGDIAEGYSVSREKKESFPLTVTSAQKNPTAFYLCASSIPTSGPYNEQFFGPGTRLTVL.

A remark on this clonotype: Just one base apart from a much larger clone, this may be a read error. This rearrangement joins TRBV11-2 to TRBJ2-3; 7 bases line up with TRBD2. The CDR3 spans 17 residues. Germline loops: CDR1 SGHAT, CDR2 FQNNGV. The CDR3 sequence is CAGSPLLARPYTDTQYF. CDR3 sequence (DNA): TGTGCCGGCAGCCCCTTACTAGCGCGTCCTTACACAGATACGCAGTATTTT. Full variable domain (outside the CDR3, taken from reference TRBV11-2 and TRBJ2-3): EAGVAQSPRYKIIEKRQSVAFWCNPISGHATLYWYQQILGQGPKLLIQFQNNGVVDDSQLPKDRFSAERLKGVDSTLKIQPAKLEDSAVYLCAGSPLLARPYTDTQYFGPGTRLTVL.

This clonotype was counted at least ten times. The rearrangement links TRBV5-4 to TRBJ2-2; D not resolved. CDR1 is SGHNT, CDR2 YYREEE, per germline (reference sequence). V was cut by 0 bases and J by 2 bases, with 5 bases left in between. This CDR3 spans 14 amino acids. CDR3 DNA: TGTGCCAGCAGCTTGGCCTCTAACACCGGGGAGCTGTTTTTT. Protein sequence: CASSLASNTGELFF.

This clonotype came up a few times. The chain employs TRBV7-9 and TRBJ2-7; D remains unclear. This CDR3 has 15 residues. Germline-derived CDR1 and CDR2 are SEHNR and FQNEAQ (reference sequence). V was pared by 2 bases and J by 0 bases, with 11 bases between. The CDR3 region has the DNA TGTGCCAGCAGCTTAAATGAGATGCTCTCCTACGAGCAGTACTTC. Its protein product is CASSLNEMLSYEQYF.